The 7 T cell receptor beta chains reported below all come from one sample, sequenced in a study of T cells after yellow fever vaccination. MiXCR was run by TCRdb on the 5' RACE reads, yielding one entry per CDR3 protein. The sample yields roughly 120,000 distinct CDR3 sequences, around 6.7% seen once. The sequenced sample was CD4+ T cells sorted from PBMCs, obtained about 41 days after the first yellow fever vaccination. The receptors were gathered from a man aged 18 to 29 who received the YFV17D yellow fever vaccine.

This clonotype was observed many times. The rearrangement uses TRBV30 and TRBJ1-6; D uncertain. Germline V lookup: CDR1 GTSNPN, CDR2 SVGIG (reference sequence). The V and J ends lost 3 bases and 5 bases respectively, with 8 bases between them. This CDR3 spans 13 amino acids. In DNA, the CDR3 is TGTGCCTGGAGAAATGGGGATAATTCACCCCTCCACTTT. Its translation is CAWRNGDNSPLHF.

This clonotype has a count of ten or more. The V gene is TRBV12-3 or TRBV12-4, the J gene TRBJ2-7, with D perhaps matching TRBD2 (6 bases). V was cut by 3 bases and J by 3 bases, with 9 bases left in between. This CDR3 spans 13 amino acids. The CDR3 is CASSFAGNYEQYV. The CDR3 coding sequence is TGTGCCAGCAGTTTCGCGGGGAACTACGAGCAGTACGTC.

The chain joins TRBV11-3 to TRBJ1-1; 7 nucleotides align to TRBD1. V shed 5 bases, J shed 0 bases, and the junction held 3 bases outside the gene matches. Germline values: CDR1 SGHNT, CDR2 YENEEA. The CDR3 contains 14 residues. The CDR3 DNA is TGTGCCAGCAGCCCCAGGGGGTTGAACACTGAAGCTTTCTTT. Translated: CASSPRGLNTEAFF. Filled out from reference TRBV11-3 and TRBJ1-1, the complete variable domain reads EAGVVQSPRYKIIEKKQPVAFWCNPISGHNTLYWYLQNLGQGPELLIRYENEEAVDDSQLPKDRFSAERLKGVDSTLKIQPAELGDSAVYLCASSPRGLNTEAFFGQGTRLTVV.

This clonotype was counted many times. V usage is TRBV20-1 and J usage is TRBJ2-5; TRBD1 or TRBD2 may be the D gene (5 bases each). In germline, CDR1 is DFQATT, CDR2 SNEGSKA (reference sequence). Deletions cut 3 bases from V and 5 bases from J, with 22 bases between. CDR3 length: 16 amino acids. CDR3: CSASSRDPNRQETQYF. Written as DNA, the CDR3 is TGCAGTGCTAGTTCCAGGGACCCTAACCGGCAGGAGACCCAGTACTTC.

This clonotype has at least ten counts. CDR3 region: CSARTGRDNQPQHF. The CDR3 coding sequence is TGCAGTGCCAGGACAGGGAGGGACAATCAGCCCCAGCATTTT. The chain links TRBV20-1 to TRBJ1-5; 8 bases fit TRBD1. CDR1 and CDR2 from the germline V gene are DFQATT and SNEGSKA (reference sequence). This CDR3 has 14 amino acids. The V gene end was trimmed by 6 bases and the J gene end by 3 bases; junction bases not matched to a gene: 7.

This clonotype has more than one count but fewer than ten. V usage is TRBV24-1 and J usage is TRBJ2-7; weak D call: TRBD2 (5 bases). The CDR3 is made up of 16 amino acids. Germline V gives CDR1 KGHDR, CDR2 SFDVKD. The V end was cut by 4 bases, the J end by 7 bases, with 22 bases between. The CDR3 spells CATSDRRRASTGEQYV. The DNA for the CDR3 is TGTGCCACCAGTGACCGTCGACGGGCATCCACGGGAGAGCAGTACGTC.

This clonotype was counted at least ten times. The chain recombines TRBV20-1 with TRBJ1-5, with D possibly being TRBD1 (5 bases). Germline lookup yields CDR1 DFQATT and CDR2 SNEGSKA (reference sequence). Between the trimmed V and J ends, which lost 2 bases and 0 bases, there was a span of 8 bases. The CDR3 runs to 14 residues. The CDR3 spells CSARQGNSNQPQHF. CDR3 nucleotides: TGCAGTGCTAGACAGGGTAATAGCAATCAGCCCCAGCATTTT.